This TCR beta chain is from a study of OX40 agonist ivuxolimab in advanced cancers. About the full investigation: The costimulatory receptor OX40 (CD134) was targeted by ivuxolimab, a fully human IgG2 agonistic monoclonal antibody. Intravenous ivuxolimab was administered to patients every 2 weeks at six dose levels: 0.01, 0.1, 0.3, 1.5, 3 and 10 mg/kg. Among the roughly 54 dose-escalation patients, around 20 had hepatocellular carcinoma, 15 or so melanoma, 9 renal cell carcinoma and 9 head and neck cancer. In the dose-escalation cohort, about four fifths of patients were male, and the mean age was around 60 years with a range of roughly 23 to 79. Patients were allowed to have had prior anti-PD-1, anti-PD-L1 or anti-CTLA-4 therapy, and approximately 40% of the dose-escalation patients had previously received checkpoint inhibitors. Partial responses were achieved by three dose-escalation patients, of whom one had hepatocellular carcinoma and two had cutaneous melanoma. The point of sequencing TCRbeta in the periphery was to test whether ivuxolimab changed TCR sequence diversity and drove clonal T-cell expansion. The monotherapy dose-escalation portion (N of about 47 patients) of the phase I ivuxolimab trial is reported in the paper. Study-wide findings and limitations: Low levels of normalized T-cell clonal expansion were also seen in some nonresponding patients. In the 0.1-3.0 mg/kg groups, partial responders were among the patients with the lowest normalized peripheral clonal expansion, particularly in CD8+ T cells. Which antigens the clonally expanded peripheral T cells were specific for was not determined. At doses from 0.1 to 3.0 mg/kg, clonal expansion was seen in both CD4+ and CD8+ blood T cells between baseline and week 6. After ivuxolimab, expanded clones were on average more numerous among CD8+ T cells than among CD4+ T cells.

The junction carries 12 bases between V and J, which are trimmed by 3 bases and 0 bases respectively. From a lookup of the germline V gene, CDR1 and CDR2 are MDHEN and SYDVKM. Its CDR3 holds 16 amino acids, cysteine through phenylalanine. Left in the record is the CDR3 DNA by itself, 48 bases read in frame from the first base. With respect to this clone: It lacks a known antigen. Per-nucleotide qualities are absent, and no much larger clonotype sits a single base away.

The trial excluded patients who had a history of autoimmune disease or who were on systemic immunosuppression. Peripheral blood for TCR sequencing was drawn from every dose cohort at baseline, at cycle 4 day 1 and at cycle 7 day 1. The samples were drawn from a first-in-human, open-label, multicenter phase I dose-escalation trial of ivuxolimab. Adults with locally advanced or metastatic melanoma, renal cell carcinoma, hepatocellular carcinoma or head and neck squamous cell carcinoma were enrolled in the trial. Before TCR sequencing, CD4+ T cells and CD8+ T cells from peripheral blood were sorted into separate populations. Genomic DNA was isolated from the sorted cells so that the TCRbeta CDR3 region could be sequenced. The immunoSEQ Assay was used for sequencing of TCRbeta CDR3 regions. What TCRdb holds here is the immuneACCESS table cut down to in-frame rearrangements. Part of the clones is not present; checked against another copy, under half of the missing clones reflect an unresolved V gene, and the others are unexplained. Here the sample has tens of thousands of clones; roughly 88% occur a single time. Of the sample, approximately 1% is held by the ten largest clones.

The chain links TRBV28 with TRBJ2-1; no confident D gene assignment can be made. The receptor was isolated from an adult with an advanced solid tumor such as melanoma, head and neck, liver or kidney cancer. The sequences come from CD4+ or CD8+ T cells sorted from blood, collected in a trial of the OX40 agonist ivuxolimab. The bases read TGTGCCAGCAGTTTTCAGGCGGCAAGCTCCTACAATGAGCAGTTCTTC. It encodes CASSFQAASSYNEQFF.